These 32 T cell receptor beta chains share one sample of origin, sequenced in a study of cytomegalovirus exposure and HLA in healthy donors. Clones were sequenced by immunoSEQ multiplex PCR, and TCRdb holds only the in-frame ones, with some missing. The sample carries roughly 250,000 clones, 80% to 90% recorded once. The sequenced sample consisted of PBMCs. These receptor sequences come from a man between 18 and 29 years old in good health and CMV-seronegative.

Turning to this clone: The same CDR3 also results from other DNA sequences found in this sample. V and J are TRBV29-1 and TRBJ1-2; D not certain. This CDR3 region has 10 residues. V was shortened by 3 bases and J by 8 bases, with 7 bases between the two germline ends. Germline V CDR1 and CDR2: SQVTM, ANQGSEA. The DNA of the CDR3 is TGCAGCGTTGAGTCGAGGGGCTACACCTTC. Translated: CSVESRGYTF.

The chain combines TRBV7-2 with TRBJ1-3; D possibly corresponds to TRBD1 (5 bases). The CDR3 sequence is 15 residues long. Per germline, CDR1 SGHTA and CDR2 FQGNSA. Trimming removed 0 bases at V and 1 base at J, with 7 bases between. CDR3 residues: CASSLARGSGNTIYF. CDR3 bases: TGTGCCAGCAGCTTAGCCCGGGGGTCTGGAAACACCATATATTTT.

The chain recombines TRBV5-5 with TRBJ2-7, with 11 bases fitting TRBD1. The germline V gene has CDR1 SGHKS and CDR2 YYEKEE (reference sequence). This CDR3 is built from 15 residues. V trimming: 1 base; J trimming: 4 bases; junction bases outside the gene matches: 4. The CDR3 region is CASSLSGTGGYEQYF. The CDR3 bases are TGTGCCAGCAGCTTGTCGGGGACAGGGGGGTACGAGCAGTACTTC. The entire variable domain, with the rest obtained from reference TRBV5-5 and TRBJ2-7, is as follows: DAGVTQSPTHLIKTRGQQVTLRCSPISGHKSVSWYQQVLGQGPQFIFQYYEKEERGRGNFPDRFSARQFPNYSSELNVNALLLGDSALYLCASSLSGTGGYEQYFGPGTRLTVT.

The CDR3 loop reads CSPGGGRTQYF. The CDR3 nucleotides are TGCAGTCCCGGGGGGGGGCGTACGCAGTATTTT. This sequence joins TRBV20-1 and TRBJ2-3; 8 bases match TRBD2. Germline V gene sequence: CDR1 DFQATT, CDR2 SNEGSKA (reference sequence). The CDR3 contains 11 residues. V lost 8 bases and J lost 8; bases outside the gene matches: 6.

V gene TRBV28 combines with J gene TRBJ2-7, with a weak D call TRBD1 (6 bases). Trimming removed 5 bases at V and 2 bases at J, with 16 bases between. The CDR3 runs 15 residues. The germline V gene encodes CDR1 MDHEN and CDR2 SYDVKM. The CDR3 DNA reads TGTGCCAGCAGTGGCAGGGGAGTCCCAACCTACGAGCAGTACTTC. It yields the protein CASSGRGVPTYEQYF.

The V gene is TRBV11-2, the J gene TRBJ2-5; a possible D gene is TRBD1 (5 bases). The CDR3 covers 15 residues. Trimming stripped 4 bases from V and 4 bases from J, with 16 bases between. CDR1 and CDR2 from the germline V gene are SGHAT and FQNNGV. This CDR3 reads CASSWGSGVRETQYF. The CDR3 region has the DNA TGTGCCAGCAGCTGGGGCAGTGGGGTCCGAGAGACCCAGTACTTC.

This chain connects TRBV7-3 to TRBJ2-2; 8 nucleotides match TRBD2. J lost 4 bases, V lost 6 bases, and 13 bases had no gene match. This CDR3 is built from 17 residues. CDR1 and CDR2 from the germline V gene are SGHTA and FQGTGA. The chain's CDR3 is CASRSTAGVEVTGELFF. Written as DNA, the CDR3 is TGTGCCAGCAGGTCTACAGCGGGAGTTGAGGTCACCGGGGAGCTGTTTTTT.

The gene calls are TRBV10-3 and TRBJ1-2; D call uncertain. Per germline, CDR1 ENHRY and CDR2 SYGVKD. CDR3 length equals 14 residues. V dropped 4 bases and J dropped 1 base, with 10 bases sitting between them. CDR3 sequence: CAISGVGFNYGYTF. The DNA of the CDR3 is TGTGCCATCAGTGGCGTGGGCTTTAACTATGGCTACACCTTC.

The J gene is TRBJ1-1, the V gene TRBV6-5; 7 bases are shared with TRBD1. The CDR3 covers 16 residues. Germline V gene lookup returns CDR1 MNHEY and CDR2 SVGAGI. V lost 2 bases, J lost 0 bases, and 6 bases stayed unmatched. CDR3 residues: CASSYRGGNMNTEAFF. The CDR3 DNA reads as TGTGCCAGCAGTTACAGAGGGGGCAACATGAACACTGAAGCTTTCTTT.

The chain joins TRBV28 to TRBJ1-6; D possibly corresponds to TRBD1 (6 bases). Germline-derived CDR1 and CDR2 are MDHEN and SYDVKM. V was pared by 2 bases and J by 9 bases, with 11 bases between. The CDR3 runs 14 residues. The DNA of the CDR3 is TGTGCCAGCAGTTTAACAGGGTCTATTTCACCCCTCCACTTT. Amino acid sequence: CASSLTGSISPLHF.

The chain recombines TRBV6-6 with TRBJ2-3, with TRBD2 matching over 10 bases. Losses at the gene ends were 8 bases for V and 5 bases for J; bases not matched to a gene: 7. Germline V gene sequence: CDR1 MNHNY, CDR2 SVGAGI (reference sequence). This CDR3 spans 14 amino acids. As DNA, the CDR3 is TGTGCCAGCGGCTATAGCGGGGGGCGAGATACGCAGTATTTT. It encodes CASGYSGGRDTQYF.

The chain combines TRBV30 with TRBJ2-4; a possible D gene is TRBD2 (6 bases). Deletions cut 3 bases from V and 2 bases from J, with 11 bases between. The CDR3 is 14 amino acids. CDR1 and CDR2 (germline): GTSNPN, SVGIG (reference sequence). The CDR3 sequence is CAWRPGRTKNIQYF. The CDR3 nucleotides read TGTGCCTGGAGACCAGGGAGGACCAAAAACATTCAGTACTTC.

This clone was counted once. This chain connects TRBV4-2 to TRBJ2-2, with a tentative D call TRBD2 (6 bases). V dropped 4 bases and J dropped 1 base, with 19 bases sitting between them. This CDR3 has 18 residues. Germline V gives CDR1 LGHNA, CDR2 YNFKEQ. The CDR3 here is CASSRDGRSDENTGELFF. Here the CDR3 DNA reads TGTGCCAGCAGCCGGGACGGGAGATCTGATGAGAACACCGGGGAGCTGTTTTTT.

The count of this clone is one. The rearrangement uses TRBV7-9 and TRBJ2-3, with TRBD1 matching 8 bases. Per germline, CDR1 SEHNR and CDR2 FQNEAQ (reference sequence). Trimming removed 1 base from V and 1 base from J; junction bases left unmatched: 1. This CDR3 contains 15 residues. CDR3 nucleotide sequence: TGTGCCAGCAGCTTAGTGACAGGGGGCACAGATACGCAGTATTTT. It specifies CASSLVTGGTDTQYF.

This chain connects TRBV28 to TRBJ2-1; TRBD2 agrees at 7 bases. Per the germline V gene, CDR1 is MDHEN and CDR2 is SYDVKM. Trimming removed 5 bases from V and 6 bases from J; junction bases left unmatched: 7. This CDR3 is built from 14 residues. CDR3 sequence: CASSTAGVANEQFF. In DNA, the CDR3 is TGTGCCAGCAGTACGGCGGGAGTAGCCAATGAGCAGTTCTTC.

The genes are TRBV2 and TRBJ2-1; TRBD2 matches 11 bases. Germline CDR1 SNHLY, CDR2 FYNNEI. V lost 1 base, J lost 9 bases, and 5 bases stayed unmatched. The length of the CDR3 is 15 residues. Here the CDR3 DNA reads TGTGCCAGCAGTGAAGGGCTAGCGGGGGGAGGTGAGCAGTTCTTC. Translated, it gives CASSEGLAGGGEQFF.

The V and J genes are TRBV5-4 and TRBJ2-7; D perhaps matches TRBD1 (6 bases). The length of the CDR3 is 14 residues. CDR1 and CDR2 from the germline V gene are SGHNT and YYREEE (reference sequence). The V end lost 4 bases, the J end lost 3 bases, and 14 bases lay between the germline ends. This CDR3 reads CASSHVDRHYEQYF. The CDR3 DNA reads TGTGCCAGCAGCCACGTTGACAGGCACTACGAGCAGTACTTC.

The chain has TRBV9 and TRBJ2-7; D is undetermined. From germline, CDR1 is SGDLS and CDR2 YYNGEE. The V end was cut by 3 bases, the J end by 2 bases, with 12 bases between. The CDR3 loop spans 14 amino acids. CDR3 in DNA: TGTGCCAGCAGCGCCCCCGGAGTAGCCTACGAGCAGTACTTC. Encoded protein: CASSAPGVAYEQYF.

The V and J genes are TRBV19 and TRBJ2-3; D is possibly TRBD1 (6 bases). V lost 9 bases, J lost 0 bases, and 19 bases lay in between. This CDR3 has 16 amino acids. Germline assignment: CDR1 LNHDA and CDR2 SQIVND (reference sequence). This CDR3 is CASNTEGESSTDTQYF. CDR3 nucleotide sequence: TGTGCCAGCAATACTGAGGGGGAGTCTAGCACAGATACGCAGTATTTT.

The CDR3, as DNA: TGTGCCAGCAGCTTGGATTTAGGGGTTAACACTGAAGCTTTCTTT. Translating gives CASSLDLGVNTEAFF. The V and J genes are TRBV11-2 and TRBJ1-1; D may be TRBD1 (5 bases). Trimming took 3 bases from V and 2 from J, leaving 13 bases between them. The CDR3 runs 15 residues. Looked up from germline, CDR1 is SGHAT and CDR2 is FQNNGV.

A single count supports this clone. V gene TRBV12-5 combines with J gene TRBJ2-1; a weak D match, TRBD2 (6 bases). Looked up from germline, CDR1 is LGHNT and CDR2 is FRNRAP. The CDR3 totals 14 residues. Trimming removed 2 bases at V and 6 bases at J, with 11 bases between. CDR3 protein: CASGLLGAGNEQFF. Here the CDR3 DNA reads TGTGCTAGTGGTTTGCTCGGAGCGGGCAATGAGCAGTTCTTC.

The gene calls are TRBV13 and TRBJ2-3; D may be TRBD2 (5 bases). Germline CDR1 and CDR2: PRHDT and FYEKMQ (reference sequence). The CDR3 sequence is 14 residues long. The V end was cut by 3 bases, the J end by 4 bases, with 11 bases between. CDR3 coding DNA: TGTGCCAGCAGCTTTTTGGTAGCGCCAGATACGCAGTATTTT. Translating it yields CASSFLVAPDTQYF.

The chain recombines TRBV28 with TRBJ1-5; D uncertain. The CDR3 totals 17 residues. Germline CDR1 is MDHEN and CDR2 is SYDVKM. Trimming shortened V by 6 bases and J by 3 bases, and 21 bases separated the two germline ends. The CDR3 loop is CASSPVEFHHDNQPQHF. In DNA, the CDR3 is TGTGCCAGCAGCCCTGTGGAGTTCCACCACGACAATCAGCCCCAGCATTTT. The whole variable domain, filled in from reference TRBV28 and TRBJ1-5, reads DVKVTQSSRYLVKRTGEKVFLECVQDMDHENMFWYRQDPGLGLRLIYFSYDVKMKEKGDIPEGYSVSREKKERFSLILESASTNQTSMYLCASSPVEFHHDNQPQHFGDGTRLSIL.

The chain uses TRBV11-2 and TRBJ2-7; 14 nucleotides align to TRBD2. Trimming at V came to 1 base and at J to 2 bases, leaving 7 bases not matched to a gene. The germline gives CDR1 SGHAT, CDR2 FQNNGV. The CDR3 is 18 residues long. The CDR3 nucleotides are TGTGCCAGCAGCTTAGGGGCCGGGACTAGCGGGAGAACCTACGAGCAGTACTTC. Residues: CASSLGAGTSGRTYEQYF.

This clone is a singleton in its sample. The chain recombines TRBV27 with TRBJ1-5, with D perhaps TRBD1 (5 bases). The germline V gene encodes CDR1 MNHEY and CDR2 SMNVEV (reference sequence). The CDR3 is 13 amino acids. V was clipped by 3 bases and J by 7 bases, with 10 bases between them. The CDR3 spells CASSFSQGQPQHF. The CDR3 DNA reads as TGTGCCAGCAGTTTTTCGCAGGGCCAGCCCCAGCATTTT.

The chain links TRBV7-2 to TRBJ2-7; 11 bases are a match to TRBD2. V lost 5 bases to trimming and J lost 3 bases; unmatched junction nucleotides: 9. The CDR3 consists of 16 residues. Per germline, CDR1 SGHTA and CDR2 FQGNSA. Here the CDR3 DNA reads TGTGCCAGCAGCACTGCCGGGACTAGCGGACTCTACGAGCAGTACTTC. It yields the protein CASSTAGTSGLYEQYF.

This clone occurred once. The rearrangement joins TRBV28 to TRBJ1-6; TRBD1 is a possible D gene (5 bases). The CDR3 length is 14 residues. Looked up from germline, CDR1 is MDHEN and CDR2 is SYDVKM. Trimming left V 7 bases short and J 8 bases short, with 15 bases between. The chain's CDR3 is CASTTRGSYSPLHF. The CDR3 nucleotides are TGTGCCAGCACCACGCGGGGGAGTTATTCACCCCTCCACTTT.

V is TRBV6-5 and J is TRBJ2-7, with 7 bases aligning to TRBD2. The germline V gene has CDR1 MNHEY and CDR2 SVGAGI. With 5 bases clipped from V and 2 bases from J, the junction kept 6 bases outside the gene matches. This CDR3 has 14 amino acids. CDR3 coding DNA: TGTGCCAGCAGTCGGGCGGGAGATCCCTACGAGCAGTACTTC. Its protein is CASSRAGDPYEQYF.

This chain uses TRBV4-3 with TRBJ2-5, with D perhaps TRBD2 (6 bases). Trimming left V 3 bases short and J 5 bases short, with 10 bases between. The CDR3 is 13 amino acids. Per the germline V gene, CDR1 is LGHNA and CDR2 is YSLEER. This CDR3 is CASSQGAGETQYF. The CDR3 nucleotides are TGCGCCAGCAGCCAGGGTGCGGGGGAGACCCAGTACTTC.

This chain links TRBV28 with TRBJ2-5, with TRBD2 identical over 8 bases. V shed 6 bases, J shed 7 bases, and the junction held 10 bases outside the gene matches. Germline V CDR1 and CDR2: MDHEN, SYDVKM. The CDR3 runs 14 residues. CDR3 in DNA: TGTGCCAGCAGCTTCCGAGACGGGGGGGGGACCCAGTACTTC. This encodes CASSFRDGGGTQYF.

This clone was detected once. The chain links TRBV30 to TRBJ1-2; D gene ambiguous. Germline lookup yields CDR1 GTSNPN and CDR2 SVGIG (reference sequence). This CDR3 region has 13 residues. Between the trimmed V and J ends, which lost 3 bases and 4 bases, there was a span of 12 bases. DNA for the CDR3: TGTGCCTGGAGCCCACTGGTAATCTATGGCTACACCTTC. Protein: CAWSPLVIYGYTF. The whole variable domain, filled in from reference TRBV30 and TRBJ1-2, reads SQTIHQWPATLVQPVGSPLSLECTVEGTSNPNLYWYRQAAGRGLQLLFYSVGIGQISSEVPQNLSASRPQDRQFILSSKKLLLSDSGFYLCAWSPLVIYGYTFGSGTRLTVV.

The chain recombines TRBV29-1 with TRBJ2-5, with a tentative D call TRBD1 (5 bases). The ends were cut back, 5 bases at V and 1 base at J, with 11 bases in the middle. The CDR3 length is 13 residues. Germline V CDR1 and CDR2: SQVTM, ANQGSEA. The CDR3 loop is CSVSDSLQETQYF. CDR3 nucleotide sequence: TGCAGCGTTTCTGACAGCCTCCAAGAGACCCAGTACTTC.